These 28 T cell receptor beta chains were sequenced from one sample in a study of T-cell reconstitution after alpha-beta-depleted transplantation in children. Unique molecular identifiers were incorporated during preparation of the TCRbeta library. In TCRdb, the PCR reads were re-called with MiXCR into one record per CDR3 protein. This sample yields hundreds of thousands of distinct CDR3 sequences, of which 10% to 15% are seen a single time; 0.79% belongs to the top ten. Source: PBMCs, taken before TCRalphabeta/CD19-depleted stem cell transplant. The source of these receptors is a girl aged 2 to 10 with congenital amegakaryocytic thrombocytopenia, due to receive a stem cell transplant.

This clonotype was counted between two and nine times. The V gene is TRBV4-1, the J gene TRBJ2-7; TRBD2 agrees at 8 bases. The CDR3 totals 15 residues. CDR1 and CDR2 from the germline V gene are MGHRA and YSYEKL. After removal of 0 bases from V and 3 bases from J, the junction contained 4 bases not matched to a gene. The CDR3 DNA sequence: TGCGCCAGCAGCCAAGATGGACTAGCTTACTACGAGCAGTACTTC. This codes for CASSQDGLAYYEQYF.

The chain recombines TRBV5-1 with TRBJ2-7; either TRBD1 or TRBD2 may fit D (5 bases each). The CDR3 extends over 13 amino acids. The V gene's germline CDR1 is SGHRS and CDR2 YFSETQ. The ends were cut back, 4 bases at V and 3 bases at J, with 11 bases in the middle. The CDR3 loop is CASSGGRYYEQYF. The CDR3 coding sequence is TGCGCCAGCAGCGGGGGACGGTACTACGAGCAGTACTTC.

This clonotype was detected ten times or more. The rearrangement uses TRBV6-5 and TRBJ1-2; D gene ambiguous. V dropped 7 bases and J dropped 7 bases, with 10 bases sitting between them. Germline values: CDR1 MNHEY, CDR2 SVGAGI. The CDR3 totals 11 residues. The CDR3 sequence: CASKNIGGYTF. In DNA, the CDR3 is TGTGCCAGCAAGAATATTGGTGGCTACACCTTC.

V and J are TRBV12-3 or TRBV12-4 and TRBJ1-2, with TRBD1 as a possible D gene (5 bases). Trimming removed 3 bases at V and 7 bases at J, with 9 bases between. The CDR3 contains 12 residues. This CDR3 reads CASSFGASGYTF. The CDR3 bases are TGTGCCAGCAGTTTCGGGGCGAGTGGCTACACCTTC.

In its sample, this clonotype was seen many times. This sequence joins TRBV10-3 and TRBJ1-2, with unresolved D. V was pared by 0 bases and J by 3 bases, with 8 bases between. Germline V gives CDR1 ENHRY, CDR2 SYGVKD. This CDR3 spans 14 amino acids. This CDR3 is CAISESGFDYGYTF. The CDR3 nucleotides are TGTGCCATCAGTGAGTCGGGGTTCGACTATGGCTACACCTTC.

In its sample, this clonotype was seen many times. The chain recombines TRBV6-1 with TRBJ2-3; 7 nucleotides align to TRBD2. Trimming cost V 7 bases and J 4 bases; bases outside gene matches: 14. CDR1 and CDR2 (germline): MNHNS, SASEGT. This CDR3 spans 16 amino acids. Here the CDR3 DNA reads TGTGCCAGCACCCGTGATGGCGGGAGCTTAGCAGATACGCAGTATTTT. Protein sequence: CASTRDGGSLADTQYF.

This clonotype was seen many times. The chain recombines TRBV6-2 or TRBV6-3 with TRBJ1-1, with a weak D call TRBD1 (5 bases). V shed 0 bases and J shed 4 bases, with 9 bases lying between them. From germline, CDR1 is MNHEY and CDR2 SVGEGT. The CDR3 contains 14 residues. CDR3 amino acids: CASSYSGGSTEAFF. DNA for the CDR3: TGTGCCAGCAGTTACTCGGGGGGGAGCACTGAAGCTTTCTTT.

This chain connects TRBV7-3 to TRBJ2-1; 7 nucleotides align to TRBD1. The CDR3 extends over 15 amino acids. The junction had 11 bases not matched to a gene; V was cut back by 4 bases and J by 8 bases. Germline CDR1 SGHTA, CDR2 FQGTGA. This CDR3 reads CASSYQPGGQYEQFF. The DNA for the CDR3 is TGTGCCAGCAGCTACCAACCAGGGGGTCAGTATGAGCAGTTCTTC.

This clonotype was observed many times. The chain has TRBV11-2 and TRBJ1-3; tentatively, D is TRBD1 (5 bases). Between the trimmed V and J ends, which lost 6 bases and 0 bases, there was a span of 21 bases. CDR1 is SGHAT, CDR2 FQNNGV, per germline. CDR3 size: 18 residues. The CDR3 DNA sequence: TGTGCCAGCAGTCCGACCCCGGGACGGTCAAGCTCTGGAAACACCATATATTTT. Protein sequence: CASSPTPGRSSSGNTIYF.

This clonotype was counted many times. The V and J genes are TRBV11-2 and TRBJ2-3; tentative D call: TRBD2 (6 bases). CDR1 is SGHAT and CDR2 is FQNNGV in the germline V gene. The length of the CDR3 is 14 residues. The ends were cut back, 2 bases at V and 3 bases at J, with 9 bases in the middle. This CDR3 reads CASSLLGLTDTQYF. CDR3 coding DNA: TGTGCCAGCAGCTTACTGGGACTGACAGATACGCAGTATTTT.

This clonotype was counted between two and nine times. V is TRBV12-3 or TRBV12-4 and J is TRBJ2-1; a weak D match, TRBD2 (5 bases). V lost 3 bases to trimming and J lost 5 bases, with 14 bases between them. The CDR3 consists of 15 residues. CDR3 sequence (DNA): TGTGCCAGCAGTTTGGTGGGAGTATTCCACAATGAGCAGTTCTTC. Residues: CASSLVGVFHNEQFF.

Points on this clonotype: The junction departs from germline at one end; a sequencing error may be responsible. The chain combines TRBV7-9 with TRBJ2-1; TRBD1 matches 8 bases. The CDR3 sequence is 15 residues long. Germline assignment: CDR1 SEHNR and CDR2 FQNEAQ (reference sequence). CDR3 region: CASSLGTGSYKEQFF. The CDR3 DNA reads TGTGCCAGCAGCCTTGGGACAGGTTCATACAAGGAGCAGTTCTTC.

At least ten counts were recorded for this clonotype. J is TRBJ2-1 and V is TRBV5-1; D is possibly TRBD1 (6 bases). The CDR3 sequence is 14 residues long. Germline V gene lookup returns CDR1 SGHRS and CDR2 YFSETQ. V was clipped by 0 bases and J by 7 bases, with 11 bases between them. CDR3 amino acids: CASSLGRGWNEQFF. Here the CDR3 DNA reads TGCGCCAGCAGCTTGGGCAGGGGATGGAATGAGCAGTTCTTC.

The chain combines TRBV5-1 with TRBJ2-2; the match to TRBD1 covers 10 bases. From germline, CDR1 is SGHRS and CDR2 YFSETQ. This CDR3 contains 16 residues. Trimming at V came to 2 bases and at J to 7 bases, leaving 8 bases not matched to a gene. The CDR3 DNA is TGCGCCAGCAGCTTATGGACAGGGGGACACGTCGGGGAGCTGTTTTTT. Translation gives CASSLWTGGHVGELFF.

At least ten counts were recorded for this clonotype. V usage is TRBV20-1 and J usage is TRBJ2-1; no definite D call. The CDR3 totals 13 residues. Per the germline V gene, CDR1 is DFQATT and CDR2 is SNEGSKA (reference sequence). With 6 bases removed from V and 0 bases from J, the gap between germline ends came to 9 bases. The chain's CDR3 is CSAGDGSYNEQFF. CDR3 DNA sequence: TGCAGTGCCGGTGACGGCTCCTACAATGAGCAGTTCTTC.

The gene calls are TRBV20-1 and TRBJ2-1, with TRBD2 matching over 8 bases. The CDR3 contains 18 residues. Trimming at V came to 4 bases and at J to 0 bases, leaving 14 bases not matched to a gene. In germline, CDR1 is DFQATT, CDR2 SNEGSKA (reference sequence). This CDR3 is CSATEPSGSWYSYNEQFF. In DNA form, the CDR3 reads TGCAGTGCTACTGAACCTAGCGGGTCCTGGTACTCCTACAATGAGCAGTTCTTC.

This clonotype occurred a few times. The chain has TRBV5-1 and TRBJ2-1; 7 bases are shared with TRBD2. Germline V gene lookup returns CDR1 SGHRS and CDR2 YFSETQ. V dropped 0 bases and J dropped 8; count of bases not matched to a gene: 11. This CDR3 spans 16 amino acids. The CDR3: CASSLGVSRESYEQFF. CDR3 DNA: TGCGCCAGCAGCTTGGGCGTTTCGCGGGAGAGTTATGAGCAGTTCTTC.

This chain links TRBV2 with TRBJ1-5, with D perhaps matching TRBD1 (6 bases). V lost 4 bases and J 4 bases, leaving 14 bases between the germline ends. Germline values: CDR1 SNHLY, CDR2 FYNNEI. The CDR3 extends over 15 amino acids. The CDR3 here is CASSGPGRGNQPQHF. In nucleotides, the CDR3 is TGTGCCAGCAGTGGTCCCGGGAGGGGGAATCAGCCCCAGCATTTT.

This chain connects TRBV5-1 to TRBJ2-3; the D gene is possibly TRBD1 (5 bases). The V gene's germline CDR1 is SGHRS and CDR2 YFSETQ. Trimming took 1 base from V and 6 from J, leaving 9 bases between them. The CDR3 is made up of 13 amino acids. CDR3 bases: TGCGCCAGCAGCTTGAACAGGTTGGATACGCAGTATTTT. The encoded protein is CASSLNRLDTQYF.

This clonotype was observed at least ten times. The genes are TRBV20-1 and TRBJ1-2, with D perhaps matching TRBD1 (6 bases). V lost 0 bases and J 7 bases, leaving 12 bases between the germline ends. Germline CDR1 and CDR2: DFQATT and SNEGSKA (reference sequence). This CDR3 is built from 13 residues. Written as DNA, the CDR3 is TGCAGTGCTAGAGATCGAGCGGGGGCTGGCTACACCTTC. It specifies CSARDRAGAGYTF.

This clonotype has more than one count but fewer than ten. V is TRBV7-2 and J is TRBJ2-5; 12 bases match TRBD1. V was pared by 3 bases and J by 5 bases, with 4 bases of the junction left unmatched. Germline CDR1 is SGHTA and CDR2 is FQGNSA. CDR3 length: 15 residues. The CDR3 is CASSFGTGGVETQYF. The CDR3 DNA follows: TGTGCCAGCAGCTTTGGGACAGGGGGCGTGGAGACCCAGTACTTC.

This clonotype has at least ten counts. The V gene is TRBV29-1, the J gene TRBJ2-7; D gene unclear. Germline V gene sequence: CDR1 SQVTM, CDR2 ANQGSEA. V lost 0 bases to trimming and J lost 9 bases, with 12 bases between them. The CDR3 length is 12 residues. CDR3 residues: CSVEDRRRSQYF. The CDR3 DNA reads as TGCAGCGTTGAAGATCGCCGGAGATCGCAGTACTTC.

The chain joins TRBV28 to TRBJ2-7; D tentatively fits TRBD1 or TRBD2 (6 bases each). The V gene's germline CDR1 is MDHEN and CDR2 SYDVKM. CDR3 length: 14 amino acids. Trimming pared 4 bases from V and 7 bases from J, leaving 17 bases between. CDR3 DNA sequence: TGTGCCAGCAGTTCCCGTATGGGGGGCGGGGAGCAGTACTTC. This sequence encodes CASSSRMGGGEQYF.

The J gene is TRBJ2-5, the V gene TRBV18, with 9 bases lining up with TRBD1. The CDR3 loop spans 16 amino acids. Germline CDR1 and CDR2: KGHSH and LQKENI. J was trimmed by 2 bases and V by 3 bases; bases with no gene match: 7. CDR3 DNA sequence: TGTGCCAGCTCACCCTACAGGGGGCTTTCTCAAGAGACCCAGTACTTC. It yields the protein CASSPYRGLSQETQYF. The variable domain in full, completed from reference TRBV18 and TRBJ2-5, reads NAGVMQNPRHLVRRRGQEARLRCSPMKGHSHVYWYRQLPEEGLKFMVYLQKENIIDESGMPKERFSAEFPKEGPSILRIQQVVRGDSAAYFCASSPYRGLSQETQYFGPGTRLLVL.

This clonotype was picked up many times. The chain uses TRBV2 and TRBJ2-1, with D possibly matching TRBD2 (5 bases). Germline V gene data show CDR1 as SNHLY and CDR2 as FYNNEI. The CDR3 has 13 amino acids. The V end lost 4 bases, the J end lost 4 bases, and 8 bases lay between the germline ends. This CDR3 is CASSGGLYNEQFF. CDR3 in DNA: TGTGCCAGCAGTGGAGGACTGTACAATGAGCAGTTCTTC.

This clonotype was observed a few times. The chain links TRBV5-1 to TRBJ2-3; D unresolved. The CDR3 is made up of 13 amino acids. Germline CDR1 is SGHRS and CDR2 is YFSETQ. V lost 5 bases, J lost 3 bases, and 10 bases lay in between. This chain's CDR3 is CASSNGPTDTQYF. The CDR3 coding sequence is TGCGCCAGCAGTAACGGCCCAACAGATACGCAGTATTTT. Variable domain in full (rest from reference TRBV5-1 and TRBJ2-3): KAGVTQTPRYLIKTRGQQVTLSCSPISGHRSVSWYQQTPGQGLQFLFEYFSETQRNKGNFPGRFSGRQFSNSRSEMNVSTLELGDSALYLCASSNGPTDTQYFGPGTRLTVL.

This clonotype was picked up a small number of times. The rearrangement uses TRBV5-1 and TRBJ2-3, with 7 nucleotides matching TRBD2. The length of the CDR3 is 14 residues. CDR1 and CDR2 from the germline V gene are SGHRS and YFSETQ. J was trimmed by 1 base and V by 4 bases; bases with no gene match: 3. DNA for the CDR3: TGCGCCAGCAGCCAAAGCGGGGGCACAGATACGCAGTATTTT. Its protein product is CASSQSGGTDTQYF.

This clonotype has a handful of counts. V and J are TRBV18 and TRBJ1-6; D uncertain. The germline gives CDR1 KGHSH, CDR2 LQKENI. This CDR3 has 16 amino acids. V was shortened by 3 bases and J by 7 bases, with 16 bases between the two germline ends. Here the CDR3 reads CASSPKERVGNSPLHF. DNA of the CDR3: TGTGCCAGCTCACCTAAAGAGCGGGTGGGAAATTCACCCCTCCACTTT.